Below, 8 T cell receptor beta chains from the same sample are listed, as sequenced in a study of lymphopenia after photon versus proton radiotherapy. Method: immunoSEQ multiplex PCR; TCRdb's copy keeps in-frame clones and lacks some. The table has approximately 170,000 clones, approximately 91% seen once; the top ten hold about 4.3%. Sequenced material: peripheral blood, taken from a patient treated with photon-based radiotherapy. Receptors originate from a man aged 45-65 years with gastric cancer.

V gene TRBV6-5 combines with J gene TRBJ2-7, with 11 nucleotides matching TRBD2. There are 15 residues in the CDR3. After removal of 0 bases from V and 9 bases from J, the junction contained 7 bases not matched to a gene. The germline V gene encodes CDR1 MNHEY and CDR2 SVGAGI. Here the CDR3 reads CASSYSGTSGLGQYF. The DNA for the CDR3 is TGTGCCAGCAGTTACTCGGGGACTAGCGGTCTTGGGCAGTACTTC.

The chain combines TRBV4-1 with TRBJ2-7; weak D call: TRBD2 (6 bases). Germline V gives CDR1 MGHRA, CDR2 YSYEKL. The V and J ends lost 0 bases and 1 base respectively, with 10 bases between them. CDR3 length: 15 amino acids. CDR3 loop: CASSQEGLSSYEQYF. The CDR3 bases are TGCGCCAGCAGCCAAGAGGGACTGAGTTCCTACGAGCAGTACTTC.

CDR3 sequence reads: CASSVDPGSDTQYF. DNA for the CDR3: TGTGCCAGCAGCGTAGATCCAGGGTCAGATACGCAGTATTTT. The V gene is TRBV9, the J gene TRBJ2-3; D might be TRBD1 (5 bases). The V gene's germline CDR1 is SGDLS and CDR2 YYNGEE. This CDR3 is built from 14 residues. The V end was cut by 0 bases, the J end by 4 bases, with 9 bases between.

The V call is TRBV6-6, the J call TRBJ2-7; TRBD1 matches 8 bases. This CDR3 region has 13 residues. Germline loops: CDR1 MNHNY, CDR2 SVGAGI (reference sequence). V dropped 5 bases and J dropped 4; count of bases not matched to a gene: 4. DNA of the CDR3: TGTGCCAGCAGTCGGGGACAGGAGTACGAGCAGTACTTC. As protein: CASSRGQEYEQYF.

The rearrangement links TRBV5-1 to TRBJ2-1, with 7 nucleotides matching TRBD1. V gave up 5 bases and J gave up 0 bases; unmatched junction bases: 5. Per germline, CDR1 SGHRS and CDR2 YFSETQ. This CDR3 contains 15 residues. This chain's CDR3 is CASRPPGGSYNEQFF. CDR3 nucleotides: TGCGCCAGCAGACCCCCAGGGGGCTCCTACAATGAGCAGTTCTTC.

This clone was detected once. This sequence joins TRBV18 and TRBJ2-7; D ambiguous. V lost 3 bases and J lost 4, with 16 bases in between. The V gene's germline CDR1 is KGHSH and CDR2 LQKENI. The CDR3 extends over 15 amino acids. CDR3 bases: TGTGCCAGCTCACCCCTCCCGATACAGCGTTACGAGCAGTACTTC. Protein sequence: CASSPLPIQRYEQYF.

On this clone: Other DNA variants within this sample encode the same CDR3. V is TRBV9 and J is TRBJ2-1, with 8 bases lining up with TRBD2. J gave up 3 bases and V 2 bases, and 4 bases lay outside the gene matches. This CDR3 is 15 amino acids long. Germline V gene lookup returns CDR1 SGDLS and CDR2 YYNGEE. CDR3 sequence: CASSVGLADYNEQFF. Written as DNA, the CDR3 is TGTGCCAGCAGCGTCGGACTAGCAGACTACAATGAGCAGTTCTTC.

This rearrangement joins TRBV5-6 to TRBJ2-7; 8 bases agree with TRBD1. J gave up 3 bases and V 3 bases, and 5 bases lay outside the gene matches. Germline V lookup: CDR1 SGHDT, CDR2 YYEEEE. This CDR3 has 14 amino acids. CDR3 coding DNA: TGTGCCAGCAGCTCGGACAGGGTAATCTACGAGCAGTACTTC. This translates into CASSSDRVIYEQYF.